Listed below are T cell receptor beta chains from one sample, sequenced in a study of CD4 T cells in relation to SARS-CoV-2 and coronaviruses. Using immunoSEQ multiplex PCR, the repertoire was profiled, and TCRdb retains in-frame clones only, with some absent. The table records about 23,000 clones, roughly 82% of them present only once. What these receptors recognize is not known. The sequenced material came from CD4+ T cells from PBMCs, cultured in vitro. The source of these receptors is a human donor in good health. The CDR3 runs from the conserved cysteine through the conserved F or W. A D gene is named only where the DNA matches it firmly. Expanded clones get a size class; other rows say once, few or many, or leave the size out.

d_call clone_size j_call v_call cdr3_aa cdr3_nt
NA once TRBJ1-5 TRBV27 CASSTGQLASRGNQPQHF TGTGCCAGCAGTACAGGACAGCTAGCGTCGCGGGGCAATCAGCCCCAGCATTTT
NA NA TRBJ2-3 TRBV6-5 CASSYSGSTQYF TGTGCCAGCAGTTACAGTGGGAGTACGCAGTATTTT
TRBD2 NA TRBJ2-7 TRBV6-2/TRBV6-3 CASSSSSGGSGYGEQYF TGTGCCAGCAGTTCTTCTAGCGGGGGGTCCGGATATGGCGAGCAGTACTTC
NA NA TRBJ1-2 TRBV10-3 CAISEERENYGYTF TGTGCCATCAGTGAGGAAAGAGAGAACTATGGCTACACCTTC
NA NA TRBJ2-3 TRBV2 CASSEAGALGDTQYF TGTGCCAGCAGTGAGGCGGGGGCCCTAGGAGATACGCAGTATTTT
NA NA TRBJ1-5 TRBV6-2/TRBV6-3 CASSSGYFSGTVNQPQHF TGTGCCAGCAGTTCTGGTTACTTCTCAGGGACGGTCAATCAGCCCCAGCATTTT
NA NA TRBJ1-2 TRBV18 CASSSELRDHYGYTF TGTGCCAGCTCAAGCGAACTCAGGGATCACTATGGCTACACCTTC
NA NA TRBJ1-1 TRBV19 CASSTSDTKNTEAFF TGTGCCAGTAGTACCTCGGACACAAAGAACACTGAAGCTTTCTTT
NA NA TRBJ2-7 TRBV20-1 CSASGGSTYEQYF TGCAGTGCTAGTGGGGGGAGCACATACGAGCAGTACTTC
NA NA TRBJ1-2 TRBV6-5 CASSPGQLYGYTF TGTGCCAGCAGTCCCGGACAGCTCTATGGCTACACCTTC
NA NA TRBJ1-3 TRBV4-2 CASSQDLFRDENTIYF TGTGCCAGCAGCCAAGATTTATTTAGGGATGAAAACACCATATATTTT
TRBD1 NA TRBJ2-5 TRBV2 CASSTQDREETQYF TGTGCCAGCAGTACCCAGGACAGGGAAGAGACCCAGTACTTC
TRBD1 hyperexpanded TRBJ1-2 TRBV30 CAWSEMTGKGGYTF TGTGCCTGGAGCGAAATGACAGGGAAGGGTGGCTACACCTTC
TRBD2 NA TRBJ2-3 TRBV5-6 CASSSLGLAEITDTQYF TGTGCCAGCAGCTCCCTCGGGCTAGCGGAGATCACAGATACGCAGTATTTT
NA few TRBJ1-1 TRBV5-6 CASSFQNTEAFF TGTGCCAGCAGCTTTCAGAACACTGAAGCTTTCTTT
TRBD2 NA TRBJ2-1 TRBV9 CASSVSGRGEQFF TGTGCCAGCAGCGTTAGCGGGAGAGGGGAGCAGTTCTTC
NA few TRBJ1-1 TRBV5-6 CASSLAGVGYTEAFF TGTGCCAGCAGCTTGGCAGGGGTAGGTTACACTGAAGCTTTCTTT
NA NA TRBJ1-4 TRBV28 CASTRLGTNEKLFF TGTGCCAGCACCCGTCTTGGAACTAATGAAAAACTGTTTTTT
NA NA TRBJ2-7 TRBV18 CASSPPAAAYEQYF TGTGCCAGCTCACCGCCCGCAGCTGCCTACGAGCAGTACTTC
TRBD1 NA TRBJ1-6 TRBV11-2 CASSLGSHGQGYSPLHF TGTGCCAGCAGCTTAGGTTCCCACGGACAGGGCTACTCACCCCTCCACTTT
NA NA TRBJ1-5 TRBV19 CASRFIGGDQPQHF TGTGCCAGTAGATTTATCGGGGGCGATCAGCCCCAGCATTTT
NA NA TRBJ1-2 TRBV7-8 CASSLGTSTYGYTF TGTGCCAGCAGCTTGGGGACAAGCACCTATGGCTACACCTTC
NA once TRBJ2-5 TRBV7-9 CASSWRTTETQYF TGTGCCAGCAGCTGGAGGACTACAGAGACCCAGTACTTC
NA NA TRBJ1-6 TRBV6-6 CASRDGWNSPLHF TGTGCCAGCAGAGATGGTTGGAATTCACCCCTCCACTTT
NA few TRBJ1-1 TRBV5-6 CASSHASGQRNTEAFF TGTGCCAGCAGCCACGCCTCGGGGCAGAGGAACACTGAAGCTTTCTTT
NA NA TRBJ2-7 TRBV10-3 CAISETYRVGSYEQYF TGTGCCATCAGTGAGACCTACAGGGTGGGGTCCTACGAGCAGTACTTC
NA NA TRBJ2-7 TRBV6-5 CASSSTGTYEQYF TGTGCCAGCAGTTCCACAGGGACCTACGAGCAGTACTTC
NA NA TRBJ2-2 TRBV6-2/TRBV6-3 CASSRGTGELFF TGTGCCAGCAGCCGAGGGACCGGGGAGCTGTTTTTT
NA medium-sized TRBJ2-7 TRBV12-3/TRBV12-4 CASSSPHGEQYF TGTGCCAGCAGTTCACCCCATGGGGAGCAGTACTTC
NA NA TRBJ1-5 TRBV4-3 CASSQDSNQPQHF TGCGCCAGCAGCCAAGATAGCAATCAGCCCCAGCATTTT
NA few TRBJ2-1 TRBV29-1 CSVDSGAGSYNEQFF TGCAGCGTTGATTCGGGGGCAGGCTCCTACAATGAGCAGTTCTTC
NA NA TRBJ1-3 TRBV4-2 CASSRDSSGNTIYF TGTGCCAGCAGCCGAGACAGCTCTGGAAACACCATATATTTT
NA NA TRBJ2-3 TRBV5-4 CASSWNRADTQYF TGTGCCAGCAGCTGGAACAGGGCGGATACGCAGTATTTT
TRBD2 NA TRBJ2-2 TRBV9 CASSVAGGNTGELFF TGTGCCAGCAGCGTAGCGGGAGGGAACACCGGGGAGCTGTTTTTT
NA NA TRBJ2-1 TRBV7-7 CASSETPYNEQFF TGTGCTAGCAGCGAAACTCCCTACAATGAGCAGTTCTTC
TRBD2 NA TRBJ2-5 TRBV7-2 CASSPPGLAGTETQYF TGTGCCAGCAGCCCTCCGGGACTAGCGGGGACAGAGACCCAGTACTTC
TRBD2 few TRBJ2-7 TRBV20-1 CSASSGLADRSYEQYF TGCAGTGCTAGTTCGGGACTAGCGGACCGCTCCTACGAGCAGTACTTC
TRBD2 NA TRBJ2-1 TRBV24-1 CATKERGGGEQFF TGTGCCACCAAAGAGCGGGGGGGCGGTGAGCAGTTCTTC
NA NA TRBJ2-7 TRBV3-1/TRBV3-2 CASSQRTVSYEQYF TGTGCCAGCAGCCAAAGGACAGTTAGCTACGAGCAGTACTTC
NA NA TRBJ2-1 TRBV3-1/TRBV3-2 CASSQGRRSEQFF TGTGCCAGCAGCCAGGGGCGGCGGTCGGAGCAGTTCTTC